The next 25 T cell receptor beta chains were all read from a single sample in a study of metastatic and nonmetastatic thyroid tumors (dated by TCRdb to 2019 to 2021). Libraries were constructed by PCR. For sequencing, an Illumina HiSeq 4000 was employed. TCRdb reprocessing: public reads trimmed at Q25 with fastp, clones called with MiXCR, in-frame beta chains kept. The sample includes about 92,000 clones, with about 15% observed a single time. The ten largest make up around 3.3% of the sample. None of the patients had been given any treatment before thyroid surgery. Sequences were obtained from blood. The receptors originated from a female donor with papillary thyroid cancer or a benign thyroid nodule (not recorded which). Some clones in this sample may be carry-over from other donors' samples.

Turning to this clone: One junction end does not reproduce the germline sequence, and a read error may be involved. J is TRBJ2-5 and V is TRBV4-1; D is ambiguous. Germline lookup yields CDR1 MGHRA and CDR2 YSYEKL. This CDR3 comprises 13 residues. In nucleotides, the CDR3 is TGCGCCAGCGGCCAAGATGTAGGGGAGACCCAGTACTTC. Amino acids: CASGQDVGETQYF.

The chain employs TRBV6-4 and TRBJ2-3, with TRBD2 matching over 12 bases. Unmatched junction bases numbered 16, after V lost 5 bases and J lost 1 base. This CDR3 has 20 residues. Germline V CDR1 and CDR2: MRHNA, SNTAGT. The DNA of the CDR3 is TGTGCCAGCAGTACATCCCATCTAGCGGGGGGGAACCATGGCACAGATACGCAGTATTTT. Its translation is CASSTSHLAGGNHGTDTQYF.

In this sample, this clone turned up many times. The chain employs TRBV19 and TRBJ2-5; TRBD2 agrees at 8 bases. CDR3 size: 14 residues. CDR1 is LNHDA and CDR2 is SQIVND in the germline V gene (reference sequence). V dropped 6 bases and J dropped 2; count of bases not matched to a gene: 5. The CDR3 bases are TGTGCCAGTAGGGGACTAGACCTTCAAGAGACCCAGTACTTC. Translating gives CASRGLDLQETQYF.

This clone was detected many times. The J gene is TRBJ2-7, the V gene TRBV20-1, with D possibly matching TRBD1 (6 bases). V shed 6 bases and J shed 1 base, with 13 bases lying between them. Germline V gene sequence: CDR1 DFQATT, CDR2 SNEGSKA (reference sequence). The CDR3 covers 13 residues. The CDR3 protein is CSAPGHLSYEQYF. CDR3 nucleotide sequence: TGCAGTGCCCCGGGACACTTGTCCTACGAGCAGTACTTC.

A few counts support this clone. The gene calls are TRBV13 and TRBJ2-3, with a weak D call TRBD1 (7 bases). Trimming removed 5 bases at V and 7 bases at J, with 22 bases between. CDR1 and CDR2 (germline): PRHDT, FYEKMQ (reference sequence). This CDR3 is 16 amino acids long. This CDR3 reads CASSLVSGGLRYTQYF. For the CDR3, the DNA is TGTGCCAGCAGCCTAGTCTCAGGGGGACTTCGGTATACGCAGTATTTT.

This clone was recorded at least ten times. This chain connects TRBV7-2 to TRBJ2-5, with D unresolved. Per the germline V gene, CDR1 is SGHTA and CDR2 is FQGNSA. This CDR3 comprises 13 residues. V lost 7 bases and J 2 bases, leaving 11 bases between the germline ends. Here the CDR3 reads CASIPRVQETQYF. CDR3 coding DNA: TGTGCCAGCATCCCTCGGGTGCAAGAGACCCAGTACTTC.

In its sample, this clone was seen a few times. One base away lies a much larger clone, so this may be a sequencing read error. The same CDR3 can be traced to other DNA sequences in this sample. The J gene is TRBJ1-5, the V gene TRBV11-2; D perhaps matches TRBD1 (6 bases). CDR1 and CDR2 (germline): SGHAT, FQNNGV. The CDR3 sequence is 15 residues long. The CDR3 reads CASSLERQGNQPQHF. Here the CDR3 DNA reads TGTGCCAGTAGCTTAGAACGTCAGGGGAACCAGCCCCAGCATTTT.

Ten or more counts support this clone. The gene calls are TRBV20-1 and TRBJ1-1, with TRBD1 matching over 9 bases. CDR1 is DFQATT, CDR2 SNEGSKA, per germline (reference sequence). The CDR3 spans 12 residues. V shed 4 bases and J 7 bases; nucleotides not matched to a gene: 4. The CDR3 spells CSANDRGFEAFF. As DNA, the CDR3 is TGCAGTGCTAATGACAGGGGGTTTGAAGCTTTCTTT.

As for this clone: A much larger clone lies a single base off, so this may be a read error. V gene TRBV20-1 combines with J gene TRBJ2-1, with 8 bases lining up with TRBD2. Looked up from germline, CDR1 is DFQATT and CDR2 is SNEGSKA (reference sequence). The junction had 15 bases not matched to a gene; V was cut back by 4 bases and J by 7 bases. The CDR3 is made up of 16 amino acids. CDR3 in DNA: TGCAGTGCTATCCAACCGGGACTAGGGTTCTATAATGAGCAGTTCTTC. It specifies CSAIQPGLGFYNEQFF.

This clone was observed many times. The V call is TRBV6-1, the J call TRBJ1-4; D might be TRBD1 (6 bases). The CDR3 is 14 residues long. Looked up from germline, CDR1 is MNHNS and CDR2 is SASEGT. Trimming took off 7 bases at V and 5 bases at J, with 14 bases between the two ends. The CDR3 DNA follows: TGTGCCAGCACCGAGAGGCAGGGGAATGAAAAACTGTTTTTT. The encoded protein is CASTERQGNEKLFF.

A remark on this clone: A much larger clone lies one base from this, so it may be a read error. The chain combines TRBV4-2 with TRBJ2-5; tentative D call: TRBD1 (7 bases). CDR1 and CDR2 (germline): LGHNA, YNFKEQ. CDR3 length: 15 amino acids. The CDR3 here is CASSQRTGWGENQYF. Here the CDR3 DNA reads TGTGCCAGCAGCCAGAGGACAGGATGGGGGGAGAACCAGTACTTC.

This clone turned up a few times. This chain uses TRBV2 with TRBJ1-2, with D maybe TRBD1 (5 bases). The germline V gene encodes CDR1 SNHLY and CDR2 FYNNEI. Trimming removed 6 bases at V and 8 bases at J, with 10 bases between. CDR3 size: 11 residues. The CDR3 reads CASRAGTGYTF. The CDR3 region has the DNA TGTGCCAGCAGAGCGGGGACCGGCTACACCTTC.

This clone has a count of ten or more. A much larger clone sits a single nucleotide away, making a read error possible. The V gene is TRBV6-1, the J gene TRBJ1-2, with D uncertain. This CDR3 contains 15 residues. Germline lookup yields CDR1 MNHNS and CDR2 SASEGT. Here the CDR3 reads CASSENGVSNYGHTF. The CDR3 DNA reads TGTGCCAGCAGTGAAAATGGGGTATCTAACTATGGCCACACCTTC.

As to this clone: Mismatch with germline at one junction end may stem from a read error. The J gene is TRBJ2-3, the V gene TRBV5-1; D ambiguous. Germline CDR1 is SGHRS and CDR2 is YFSETQ. The CDR3 runs to 17 residues. In nucleotides, the CDR3 is TGCGCCAGCAGCTTGGGCCCCCTAGTTAGGGTCACATATACGCAGTATTTT. Amino acids: CASSLGPLVRVTYTQYF.

The chain has TRBV6-1 and TRBJ1-2; TRBD1 matches at 7 bases. The V segment lost 5 bases and the J segment 7 bases; nucleotides outside the gene matches: 13. This CDR3 contains 15 residues. CDR1 is MNHNS, CDR2 SASEGT, per germline. The DNA for the CDR3 is TGTGCCAGCAGTCCCGGCCCTGGACAGGTTGGTGGCTACACCTTC. Translated, it gives CASSPGPGQVGGYTF.

This clone was counted at least ten times. V usage is TRBV30 and J usage is TRBJ2-1; unclear D gene. Deletions cut 3 bases from V and 1 base from J, with 7 bases between. The CDR3 covers 13 residues. Germline V gene sequence: CDR1 GTSNPN, CDR2 SVGIG (reference sequence). This CDR3 is CAWRVLSYNEQFF. The CDR3 DNA follows: TGTGCCTGGAGGGTTCTGTCCTACAATGAGCAGTTCTTC.

This clone has a count of ten or more. V and J are TRBV4-2 and TRBJ1-6; D gene uncertain. V dropped 0 bases and J dropped 0 bases, with 9 bases sitting between them. The germline CDR1 and CDR2 sequences are LGHNA and YNFKEQ. The CDR3 has 17 residues. Written as DNA, the CDR3 is TGTGCCAGCAGCCAAGACGGTCCGGGCTCCTATAATTCACCCCTCCACTTT. This translates into CASSQDGPGSYNSPLHF.

Only a few counts were recorded for this clone. The V and J genes are TRBV7-6 and TRBJ2-7; weak D call: TRBD1 (6 bases). Trimming stripped 9 bases from V and 2 bases from J, with 11 bases between. The CDR3 covers 12 residues. From germline, CDR1 is SGHVS and CDR2 FNYEAQ. The DNA of the CDR3 is TGTGCCAGTAGGGGGTCAACCTACGAGCAGTACTTC. This gives the protein CASRGSTYEQYF.

This clone was detected only a few times. Given a much more abundant clone one base away, this may be a read error. The chain couples TRBV6-4 to TRBJ2-5, with a weak D call TRBD1 (6 bases). The germline CDR1 and CDR2 sequences are MRHNA and SNTAGT. The CDR3 is 14 amino acids. The CDR3 DNA follows: TGTGCCAGCAGTTACTACCGGGGACAAGAGACCCATTACTTC. It specifies CASSYYRGQETHYF.

This clone was seen many times. V gene TRBV6-1 combines with J gene TRBJ1-5; no clear D. The CDR3 loop spans 12 amino acids. Trimming cost V 6 bases and J 0 bases, with 3 bases left between them. The germline V gene has CDR1 MNHNS and CDR2 SASEGT. CDR3 bases: TGTGCCAGCAGGATTAGCAATCAGCCCCAGCATTTT. It codes for CASRISNQPQHF.

This clone turned up a few times. At one of its ends the junction is not consistent with the germline gene, which may arise from a read error. This sample includes further DNA sequences coding for the same CDR3. The chain recombines TRBV28 with TRBJ1-2, with 8 nucleotides matching TRBD1. The CDR3 contains 15 residues. Germline-derived CDR1 and CDR2 are MDHEN and SYDVKM. The DNA for the CDR3 is TGTGCCAGCAGTTCGCCCAGGGGGCGGGACTATGGCTACACATTC. It specifies CASSSPRGRDYGYTF.

This clone was found many times. The chain has TRBV11-1 and TRBJ1-2; TRBD1 matches at 8 bases. Germline V CDR1 and CDR2: SGHAT, FQDESV (reference sequence). Unmatched junction bases numbered 16, after V lost 6 bases and J lost 4 bases. The CDR3 is made up of 17 amino acids. The CDR3 region has the DNA TGTGCCAGCAGTTTGAAAGATTGGACAGGGCGACTCTATGGCTACACCTTC. Encoded protein: CASSLKDWTGRLYGYTF.

This clone was observed a handful of times. One end of the junction fails to match germline, which may point to a read error. The chain links TRBV6-1 to TRBJ1-5, with D possibly TRBD1 on 5 matching bases. The CDR3 is made up of 16 amino acids. From germline, CDR1 is MNHNS and CDR2 SASEGT. Written as DNA, the CDR3 is TGTGCCAGCAGACGCCATGGGGGAGAGGGGCGTCAGCCACAGCATTTT. It translates to CASRRHGGEGRQPQHF.

The sample holds many counts of this clone. The chain carries TRBV18 and TRBJ1-2, with 7 bases matching TRBD1. The CDR3 spans 14 residues. The J segment lost 5 bases and the V segment lost 6 bases, leaving 9 bases of the junction unmatched. Germline CDR1 and CDR2: KGHSH and LQKENI. The CDR3 nucleotides read TGTGCCAGCTCTCATGACAGGGCCCCATATGGCTACACCTTC. Its translation: CASSHDRAPYGYTF.

This clone was seen ten or more times. V gene TRBV12-3 or TRBV12-4 combines with J gene TRBJ1-1; no firm D call. The CDR3 loop spans 14 amino acids. Trimming took off 5 bases at V and 0 bases at J, with 10 bases between the two ends. The DNA for the CDR3 is TGTGCCAGCAGTCTTTCCCGGATGAACACTGAAGCTTTCTTT. Translated: CASSLSRMNTEAFF.